The clone carrying this T cell receptor (beta chain) was picked up many times. The antigen is unknown. Uncontrolled infection, other autoimmune disease, pregnancy or lactation excluded patients. Diagnoses used clinical symptoms, serum thyroxine and TRAb, thyroid ultrasound and orbital computed tomography. V dropped 5 bases and J dropped 1 base, with 12 bases sitting between them. The CDR3 is 15 residues long. Germline-derived CDR1 and CDR2 are SGHTA and FQGNSA. This entry belongs to a study of T cells in Graves' hyperthyroidism and ophthalmopathy. General study points: Most clonotypes expanded in the thyroid (above 0.001) were also present in blood.

Using RNA transcripts as the source, TCR beta CDR3 regions were amplified. During a first-round RT-PCR of the TCR CDR3, the HTBI primer set was used. TCRdb reanalysed the multiplex PCR reads using MiXCR and keeps one entry per CDR3 protein. Here the sample spans roughly 700,000 distinct CDR3 sequences, 12% to 15% being singletons. Sequenced sample: blood. The V call is TRBV7-2, the J call TRBJ1-3; a possible D gene is TRBD1 (5 bases). The receptor comes from a woman between 18 and 29 years old with Graves' hyperthyroidism. CDR3 in amino acids: CASSTDRNSGNTIYF. Written as DNA, the CDR3 is TGTGCCAGCAGCACCGACAGAAATTCTGGAAACACCATATATTTT. Combining the CDR3 with reference TRBV7-2 and TRBJ1-3 gives the whole variable domain GAGVSQSPSNKVTEKGKDVELRCDPISGHTALYWYRQSLGQGLEFLIYFQGNSAPDKSGLPSDRFSAERTGGSVSTLTIQRTQQEDSAVYLCASSTDRNSGNTIYFGEGSWLTVV.